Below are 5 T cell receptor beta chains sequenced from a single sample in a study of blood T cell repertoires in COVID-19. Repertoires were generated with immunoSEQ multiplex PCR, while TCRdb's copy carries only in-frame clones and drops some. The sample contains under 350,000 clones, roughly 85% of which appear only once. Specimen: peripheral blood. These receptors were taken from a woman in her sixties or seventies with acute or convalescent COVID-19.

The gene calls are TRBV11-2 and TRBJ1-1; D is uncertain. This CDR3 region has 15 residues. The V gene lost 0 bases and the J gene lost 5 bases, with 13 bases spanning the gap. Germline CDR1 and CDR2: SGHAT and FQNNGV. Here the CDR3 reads CASSLDPGRRTEAFF. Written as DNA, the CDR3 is TGTGCCAGCAGCTTAGATCCCGGGAGACGAACTGAAGCTTTCTTT.

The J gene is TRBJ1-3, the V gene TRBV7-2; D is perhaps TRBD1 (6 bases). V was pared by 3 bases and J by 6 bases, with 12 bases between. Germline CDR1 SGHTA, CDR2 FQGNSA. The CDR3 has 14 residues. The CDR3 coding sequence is TGTGCCAGCAGCTTGGGGGGGGCTGTAAACACCATATATTTT. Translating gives CASSLGGAVNTIYF.

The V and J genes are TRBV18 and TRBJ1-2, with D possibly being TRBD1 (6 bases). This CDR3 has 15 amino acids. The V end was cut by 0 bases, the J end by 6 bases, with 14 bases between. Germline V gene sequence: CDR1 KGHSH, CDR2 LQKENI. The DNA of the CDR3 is TGTGCCAGCTCACCACCGGCACAGGGAGAGCATGGCTACACCTTC. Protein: CASSPPAQGEHGYTF.

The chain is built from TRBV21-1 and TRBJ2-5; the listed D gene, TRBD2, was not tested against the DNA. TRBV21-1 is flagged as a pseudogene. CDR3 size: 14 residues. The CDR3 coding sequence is TGTGCCAGCAGACCGCCGAGGGGGGGAGAGACCCAGTACTTC. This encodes CASRPPRGGETQYF.

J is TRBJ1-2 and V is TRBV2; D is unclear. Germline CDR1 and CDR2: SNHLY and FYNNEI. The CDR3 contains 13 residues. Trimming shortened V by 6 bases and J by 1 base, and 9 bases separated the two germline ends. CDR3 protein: CASRNEGNYGYTF. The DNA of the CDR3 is TGTGCCAGCAGGAACGAGGGTAACTATGGCTACACCTTC.